This TCR beta chain was recovered during a study of blood T cell repertoires in COVID-19 (dated by TCRdb to the early 2020s). General notes on the study: Samples covering the acute and convalescent phases of COVID-19 were provided by collaborators in the United States, Italy and Spain. The prospective study material was composed of cDNA or gDNA derived from T cells, B-cell-depleted T cells, or PBMCs. Subjects who had been exposed to COVID-19, were actively infected with it, or had recovered from it provided the deeply sampled blood TCRbeta repertoires that made up the dataset. The repertoires were released in a freely available public database intended as a resource for research on the immune response to SARS-CoV-2. Samples were obtained from the ongoing ImmuneRACE study (first 160 participants) and from roughly 1,300 subjects provided by 6 global collaborators. The sample metadata nearly always contained a de-identified subject ID, COVID-19 status, age in years and sex. HLA class I and class II types, where available, came from metadata supplied by the sample provider rather than from assay-based typing.

This clone was seen more than once but under ten times. Its antigen is unknown. No clone much larger than this one lies a single base away; base qualities are absent. CDR1 and CDR2, looked up from the germline V gene (reference sequence), are LNHDA and SQIVND. V is pruned by 7 bases and J by 13 bases, leaving 15 bases of the junction without a gene match. Inclusive of the bounding cysteine and phenylalanine, the CDR3 is 15 residues long. The retained sequence is limited to the CDR3, 45 bases, with the frame set at the first base. On the study overall, not on this receptor specifically: How much clinical and demographic metadata was included differed by source and by participant, and the metadata was provided uncurated.

In the prospective study, participants were roughly 18 to 100 years old, resided in under 30 geographic areas of the United States, and were enrolled through a virtual design. In the prospective study, participants were assigned to cohorts based on the clinical history participants reported in a screening survey and a study questionnaire. ImmuneRACE Cohort 3 recovered participants were defined by two consecutive negative NP/OP PCR tests, healthcare professional clearance, or symptom resolution. In the prospective study, whole blood, serum and a nasopharyngeal or oropharyngeal swab were collected from each participant by mobile phlebotomists. Participants in the prospective study had the option to provide additional blood draws and questionnaires over a roughly 2-month period. Before DNA extraction, blood samples from the prospective study were shipped at room temperature or frozen. The immunoSEQ Assay, a bias-controlled multiplex PCR, was used to amplify TCRbeta CDR3 regions from genomic DNA. The study's processing was this. The number of nucleated cells in each sample was estimated from the amplification of reference gene primers within the assay. Sequence reads were collapsed and filtered to measure the absolute abundance of every unique TCRbeta CDR3 rearrangement. Productive Simpson clonality was computed per sample as the square root of Simpson's diversity index over productive rearrangements. TCRdb stores this immuneACCESS table with in-frame sequences only. Part of the clones is absent; in the studies checked, under half of the shortfall reflects unresolved V genes, and no reason is known for the rest. The DNA was the basis for D and trimming; V, J and clone size are from that table. The sample table records about 430,000 clones; roughly nine tenths of these occur just once. Together, the top ten hold 0.95% to 1.2% of the sample.

The sequenced sample was PBMCs or T cells enriched from blood (not recorded which). Here the chain combines TRBV19 and TRBJ1-6, with 8 central nucleotides matching TRBD1. This TCR was recovered from a man aged 30 to 45 who had recovered from COVID-19. The CDR3 region reads CASTEAGQGTSPLHF. The DNA sequence is TGTGCCAGTACCGAAGCAGGACAGGGAACTTCTCCCCTCCACTTT.